This record concerns one TCR beta chain sequence. Which antigen it targets is not known. No per-base quality is available; no much larger clone lies one base away. CDR1 and CDR2 (MNHEY, SVGAGI) derive from the germline V gene. The CDR3 contains 14 residues, cysteine and phenylalanine counted. The entry retains the CDR3 DNA only, 42 bases that are in frame from base 1. V lost 5 bases and J lost 6 bases, and the count of bases not matched to a germline gene is 6. This sample was included in a study of shared clonotypes between healthy human individuals (dated by TCRdb to the early 2020s). In the study overall: Two women and a few men aged 18 to 49 years were included in the cohort. Per donor, three plates each were used for CD4 naive and CD4 memory, two for CD8 naive, and one for CD8 memory. To estimate repertoire size and how much clonotypes are shared between individuals, the study performed deep sequencing of blood TCR repertoires from roughly five healthy adults. Different laboratories and diverse techniques were used to prepare libraries and sequence TCR repertoires, to increase sequencing depth and limit assay-specific biases. Leukapheresis yielded between about 0.94 and 8.9 billion PBMCs per donor. Summary of the overall study and its limitations: The small number of donors limited the genetic and exposure-history diversity represented. Naive subsets generally had larger estimated clonotype richness than memory subsets. Sharing across several donors was observed for around 5% of naive CD4, over 3% of naive CD8, 2% to 2.5% of memory CD4, and around 0.44% of memory CD8 clonotypes. Sampling was restricted to blood, and TCR repertoires in tissue are likely to differ from TCR repertoires in blood. Rarefaction of sorted-subset datasets indicated incomplete sequencing despite the large sequencing depth. Compared with non-shared clonotypes, the clonotypes found in all four sorted-subset donors had higher generation probabilities. Pairwise subsampling indicated that sequencing depth was expected to affect the degree of clonotype sharing among donors.

Using the deep immunoSEQ assay, multiplex PCR amplified TCR CDR3 regions from genomic DNA. Extracted genomic DNA from each cell subset was distributed evenly across all wells of several immunoSEQ 96-well plates, and each plate was treated as a replicate. For sorted subsets, around 200 ng genomic DNA, equal to tens of thousands of T cell genomes, was loaded into each replicate PCR. Purified libraries were measured with a Qubit 3.0 fluorometer, size-checked on a Bioanalyzer 2100, and measured again with the KAPA Library Quantification kit. Every immunoSEQ 96-well plate was sequenced on a dedicated single-read 150-cycle Illumina NextSeq 550 flow cell. Under the source paper's analysis protocol: Because only junctional sequences without quality scores were contained in the immunoSEQ output, filtering matching that applied to full-length reads could not be performed. Sequences were annotated with PyIR, a Python wrapper for IgBLAST v1.9, using IMGT germline references to assign V/J genes and CDR3. Reads were filtered out if the reads had weak V/J assignments (E-value above 1e-6), no CDR3, stop codons, out-of-frame junctions, or ambiguous translated residues. A V3J clonotype was defined by an identical inferred V gene, J gene, and CDR3 amino acid sequence. To compute the percentage overlap between repertoires, the number of shared unique clonotypes was divided by the size of the smaller repertoire. Three approaches were used to assess repertoire richness: RTK rarefaction, the Chao1 estimator, and Recon v2.1 estimates of unobserved clonotypes. Generation probabilities were computed with OLGA for all TCRbeta clonotypes obtained by the gDNA method from several donors. Entries here come from immuneACCESS through TCRdb and include only in-frame sequences with V and J called. Some clones fail to appear in such tables; in the studies checked, an unresolved V gene covers under half of the shortfall, and the cause of the remainder is unknown. D and trimming come from the DNA, and the V and J calls and clone size come from that table. The sample data list 1.5 million to 2.5 million clones, and approximately 95% of these were observed just once. The ten largest clones add up to more than 0.9% of the sample.

CD8 naive samples consisted of CD45RO-negative cells that were positively selected for CCR7, yielding a CD45RA+CCR7+ population without TemRA cells. The donors were healthy, HIV-negative adults with no recently reported acute infections or vaccinations. Every donor was a Caucasian adult residing in Nashville, Tennessee, USA. Blood was obtained by leukapheresis, after which PBMCs were separated by Ficoll-Histopaque density gradient centrifugation and cryopreserved in liquid nitrogen vapor phase. Purity and quantity of every magnetically sorted T cell population were checked by analytical flow cytometry. From each sorted fraction, genomic DNA was isolated and quantified by UV absorbance on a Nanodrop 2000c.

The specimen was naive CD8+ T cells sorted from blood. In light of the paper, this sample's cell subset or site label describes: CD45RA+CCR7+. Here the chain combines TRBV6-5 and TRBJ2-7; TRBD2 lines up with 11 middle nucleotides. The sequence was obtained from a man aged 18 to 30 in good health. The DNA sequence is TGTGCCAGCAGTAAACTAGCGGGAGCTCCCGAGCAGTACTTC. This sequence encodes CASSKLAGAPEQYF.